Listed below are T cell receptor beta chains from one sample, sequenced in a study of blood T cell repertoires in COVID-19. The assay was immunoSEQ multiplex PCR, and TCRdb's table has in-frame clones only and misses some. Counted here are 92,000 or so clones, 88% occurring once; the ten biggest clones make up around 0.44%. Sequences were obtained from peripheral blood. All receptors derive from a man in his sixties with acute or convalescent COVID-19. The CDR3 runs from the conserved cysteine through the conserved F or W. Each record gives: D gene, J gene, clone size, V gene, CDR3 protein, CDR3 DNA. The D gene is left open where the match is weak. Size values are once, few and many counts, or a class for expanded clones, and some rows have none.

D gene: -; J gene: TRBJ1-5; clone size: -; V gene: TRBV21-1; CDR3 protein: CASSKGSGTNSNQPQHF; CDR3 DNA: TGTGCCAGCAGCAAAGGGTCAGGGACAAACAGCAATCAGCCCCAGCATTTT
D gene: TRBD1; J gene: TRBJ2-7; clone size: -; V gene: TRBV10-3; CDR3 protein: CAIRGDSESSYEQYF; CDR3 DNA: TGTGCCATCAGGGGGGACAGCGAAAGCTCCTACGAGCAGTACTTC
D gene: -; J gene: TRBJ1-1; clone size: few; V gene: TRBV12-5; CDR3 protein: CASGSGVTNTEAFF; CDR3 DNA: TGTGCTAGTGGGTCAGGGGTAACGAACACTGAAGCTTTCTTT
D gene: TRBD1; J gene: TRBJ2-1; clone size: -; V gene: TRBV12-5; CDR3 protein: CASGLTGDEQFF; CDR3 DNA: TGTGCTAGTGGTTTGACAGGGGACGAGCAGTTCTTC
D gene: -; J gene: TRBJ1-1; clone size: few; V gene: TRBV7-9; CDR3 protein: CASSSVFEAFF; CDR3 DNA: TGTGCCAGCAGCTCCGTGTTTGAAGCTTTCTTT
D gene: -; J gene: TRBJ2-3; clone size: -; V gene: TRBV5-1; CDR3 protein: CASSLNAGPNTQYF; CDR3 DNA: TGCGCCAGCAGCCTGAACGCGGGGCCCAATACGCAGTATTTT
D gene: TRBD1; J gene: TRBJ2-2; clone size: -; V gene: TRBV5-1; CDR3 protein: CASSSVLTGGRGTGELFF; CDR3 DNA: TGCGCCAGCAGCTCAGTCTTAACAGGGGGCAGGGGCACCGGGGAGCTGTTTTTT
D gene: -; J gene: TRBJ1-2; clone size: -; V gene: TRBV5-1; CDR3 protein: CASSLPGDGYTF; CDR3 DNA: TGCGCCAGCAGCTTGCCGGGAGATGGCTACACCTTC
D gene: -; J gene: TRBJ1-1; clone size: once; V gene: TRBV12-3/TRBV12-4; CDR3 protein: CASRRQENTEAFF; CDR3 DNA: TGTGCCAGCAGGAGACAGGAGAACACTGAAGCTTTCTTT
D gene: -; J gene: TRBJ2-3; clone size: -; V gene: TRBV7-9; CDR3 protein: CASSLSLADTDTQYF; CDR3 DNA: TGTGCCAGCAGCTTATCCCTAGCAGACACAGATACGCAGTATTTT
D gene: -; J gene: TRBJ2-5; clone size: -; V gene: TRBV5-6; CDR3 protein: CASSHRPPGETQYF; CDR3 DNA: TGTGCCAGCAGCCACAGACCGCCCGGAGAGACCCAGTACTTC
D gene: -; J gene: TRBJ1-1; clone size: -; V gene: TRBV21-1; CDR3 protein: CASSPGQGRLTEAFF; CDR3 DNA: TGTGCCAGCAGCCCGGGACAGGGGCGATTGACTGAAGCTTTCTTT
D gene: -; J gene: TRBJ1-1; clone size: -; V gene: TRBV7-9; CDR3 protein: CASSVTGYTEAFF; CDR3 DNA: TGTGCCAGCAGCGTCACAGGGTACACTGAAGCTTTCTTT
D gene: -; J gene: TRBJ2-7; clone size: -; V gene: TRBV29-1; CDR3 protein: CSVEEGLLEQYF; CDR3 DNA: TGCAGCGTTGAAGAGGGACTCCTCGAGCAGTACTTC
D gene: TRBD1; J gene: TRBJ1-4; clone size: -; V gene: TRBV2; CDR3 protein: CASSLNTGVKLFF; CDR3 DNA: TGTGCCAGCAGTTTAAATACAGGGGTAAAACTGTTTTTT
D gene: TRBD2; J gene: TRBJ2-1; clone size: -; V gene: TRBV5-1; CDR3 protein: CASSQPSTGRSGSSYNEQFF; CDR3 DNA: TGCGCCAGCAGCCAACCCTCGACAGGCCGTAGCGGGAGCTCCTACAATGAGCAGTTCTTC
D gene: TRBD2; J gene: TRBJ2-1; clone size: -; V gene: TRBV29-1; CDR3 protein: CSVAGLAGGPGEQFF; CDR3 DNA: TGCAGCGTTGCCGGACTAGCGGGGGGGCCGGGAGAGCAGTTCTTC
D gene: -; J gene: TRBJ2-1; clone size: -; V gene: TRBV15; CDR3 protein: CATSREVGGYNEQFF; CDR3 DNA: TGTGCCACCAGCAGAGAGGTAGGCGGATACAATGAGCAGTTCTTC
D gene: -; J gene: TRBJ2-5; clone size: -; V gene: TRBV24-1; CDR3 protein: CATSDPEGMVETQYF; CDR3 DNA: TGTGCCACCAGTGATCCCGAGGGTATGGTGGAGACCCAGTACTTC
D gene: -; J gene: TRBJ2-7; clone size: -; V gene: TRBV9; CDR3 protein: CASSVDRGFREQYF; CDR3 DNA: TGTGCCAGCAGCGTAGACCGGGGATTTAGAGAGCAGTACTTC
D gene: TRBD2; J gene: TRBJ2-1; clone size: -; V gene: TRBV7-9; CDR3 protein: CASSLLAGGDEQFF; CDR3 DNA: TGTGCCAGCAGCTTATTAGCGGGAGGAGATGAGCAGTTCTTC
D gene: -; J gene: TRBJ2-1; clone size: -; V gene: TRBV21-1; CDR3 protein: CASSKESGRDREQFF; CDR3 DNA: TGTGCCAGCAGCAAAGAATCTGGGCGGGATCGGGAGCAGTTCTTC
D gene: -; J gene: TRBJ2-6; clone size: -; V gene: TRBV5-1; CDR3 protein: CASSLIGAGANVLTF; CDR3 DNA: TGCGCCAGCAGCTTGATAGGGGCTGGGGCCAACGTCCTGACTTTC
D gene: -; J gene: TRBJ1-2; clone size: few; V gene: TRBV2; CDR3 protein: CASSGTTTNYGYTF; CDR3 DNA: TGTGCCAGCAGTGGGACAACTACTAATTATGGCTACACCTTC
D gene: -; J gene: TRBJ1-1; clone size: -; V gene: TRBV5-3; CDR3 protein: CARSVSAGLGENTEAFF; CDR3 DNA: TGTGCCAGAAGCGTGTCCGCGGGGCTAGGAGAGAACACTGAAGCTTTCTTT
D gene: TRBD2; J gene: TRBJ2-1; clone size: once; V gene: TRBV9; CDR3 protein: CASSVELAGGRGEQFF; CDR3 DNA: TGTGCCAGCAGCGTAGAACTAGCGGGGGGGCGAGGGGAGCAGTTCTTC
D gene: -; J gene: TRBJ1-1; clone size: -; V gene: TRBV30; CDR3 protein: CAWSVFGGGAEAFF; CDR3 DNA: TGTGCCTGGAGTGTATTCGGGGGGGGCGCGGAAGCTTTCTTT
D gene: TRBD1; J gene: TRBJ1-2; clone size: -; V gene: TRBV5-1; CDR3 protein: CASSEAGTGGSAYGYTF; CDR3 DNA: TGCGCCAGCAGCGAAGCCGGGACAGGGGGCAGTGCCTATGGCTACACCTTC
D gene: TRBD2; J gene: TRBJ2-3; clone size: -; V gene: TRBV7-2; CDR3 protein: CASSPSVLAVTDTQYF; CDR3 DNA: TGTGCCAGCAGCCCCAGTGTACTAGCGGTTACAGATACGCAGTATTTT
D gene: -; J gene: TRBJ1-2; clone size: -; V gene: TRBV12-3/TRBV12-4; CDR3 protein: CASSFRGIYGYTF; CDR3 DNA: TGTGCCAGCAGTTTTAGGGGGATCTATGGCTACACCTTC
D gene: -; J gene: TRBJ1-1; clone size: -; V gene: TRBV5-1; CDR3 protein: CASSLTDLNTEAFF; CDR3 DNA: TGCGCCAGCAGCTTGACAGATTTGAACACTGAAGCTTTCTTT
D gene: -; J gene: TRBJ2-7; clone size: -; V gene: TRBV6-1; CDR3 protein: CASSEVQVYEQYF; CDR3 DNA: TGTGCCAGCAGTGAAGTACAGGTCTACGAGCAGTACTTC
D gene: TRBD1; J gene: TRBJ2-5; clone size: -; V gene: TRBV5-1; CDR3 protein: CASSFRTGLQETQYF; CDR3 DNA: TGCGCCAGCAGTTTTAGGACAGGCCTACAAGAGACCCAGTACTTC
D gene: -; J gene: TRBJ1-6; clone size: few; V gene: TRBV27; CDR3 protein: CASSIWTADSPLHF; CDR3 DNA: TGTGCCAGCAGTATCTGGACAGCCGATTCACCCCTCCACTTT
D gene: TRBD2; J gene: TRBJ2-7; clone size: -; V gene: TRBV29-1; CDR3 protein: CSVGLAGRNEQYF; CDR3 DNA: TGCAGCGTGGGACTAGCGGGAAGGAACGAGCAGTACTTC
D gene: TRBD1; J gene: TRBJ1-4; clone size: -; V gene: TRBV6-1; CDR3 protein: CASSEGQGGEKLFF; CDR3 DNA: TGTGCCAGCAGTGAGGGACAGGGAGGAGAAAAACTGTTTTTT
D gene: -; J gene: TRBJ1-3; clone size: -; V gene: TRBV5-1; CDR3 protein: CASSSLGGNSGNTIYF; CDR3 DNA: TGCGCCAGCAGCTCCCTGGGGGGAAACTCTGGAAACACCATATATTTT
D gene: -; J gene: TRBJ2-3; clone size: -; V gene: TRBV9; CDR3 protein: CASSVVIGEADTQYF; CDR3 DNA: TGTGCCAGCAGCGTAGTTATAGGGGAAGCAGATACGCAGTATTTT
D gene: -; J gene: TRBJ2-4; clone size: -; V gene: TRBV6-5; CDR3 protein: CASRQGFKNIQYF; CDR3 DNA: TGTGCCAGCAGACAGGGCTTCAAAAACATTCAGTACTTC
D gene: -; J gene: TRBJ1-5; clone size: -; V gene: TRBV21-1; CDR3 protein: CASSKGVEGNQPQHF; CDR3 DNA: TGTGCCAGCAGCAAAGGGGTGGAGGGCAATCAGCCCCAGCATTTT
D gene: TRBD2; J gene: TRBJ2-5; clone size: -; V gene: TRBV6-5; CDR3 protein: CASSYELAGVEETQYF; CDR3 DNA: TGTGCCAGCAGTTACGAGTTAGCGGGGGTGGAAGAGACCCAGTACTTC
D gene: -; J gene: TRBJ2-7; clone size: -; V gene: TRBV9; CDR3 protein: CASSVDDRLEQYF; CDR3 DNA: TGTGCCAGCAGCGTCGATGACAGACTCGAGCAGTACTTC
D gene: TRBD2; J gene: TRBJ2-2; clone size: -; V gene: TRBV5-1; CDR3 protein: CASRFSGGASPSNTGELFF; CDR3 DNA: TGCGCCAGCAGATTTAGCGGGGGGGCCTCTCCGTCCAACACCGGGGAGCTGTTTTTT
D gene: -; J gene: TRBJ1-2; clone size: -; V gene: TRBV7-2; CDR3 protein: CASSLGGPGGGYTF; CDR3 DNA: TGTGCCAGCAGCTTGGGGGGGCCAGGTGGTGGCTACACCTTC
D gene: -; J gene: TRBJ2-3; clone size: -; V gene: TRBV2; CDR3 protein: CASSEDRGYTDTQYF; CDR3 DNA: TGTGCCAGCAGTGAAGATAGAGGGTACACAGATACGCAGTATTTT
D gene: -; J gene: TRBJ2-2; clone size: -; V gene: TRBV5-1; CDR3 protein: CASREGSSGELFF; CDR3 DNA: TGCGCCAGCAGAGAGGGCTCGAGCGGGGAGCTGTTTTTT